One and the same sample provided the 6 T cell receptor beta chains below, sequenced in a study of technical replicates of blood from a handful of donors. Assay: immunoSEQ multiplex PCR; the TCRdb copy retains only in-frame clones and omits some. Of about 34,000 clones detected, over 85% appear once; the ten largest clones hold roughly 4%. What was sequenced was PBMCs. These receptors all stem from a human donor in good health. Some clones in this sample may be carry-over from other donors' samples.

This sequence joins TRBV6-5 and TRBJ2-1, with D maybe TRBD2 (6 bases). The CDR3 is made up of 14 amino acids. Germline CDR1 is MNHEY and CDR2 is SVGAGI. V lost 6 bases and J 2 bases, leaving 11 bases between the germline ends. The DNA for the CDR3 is TGTGCCAGCAGGAACGGGGGACCCTACAATGAGCAGTTCTTC. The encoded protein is CASRNGGPYNEQFF.

The CDR3 loop reads CASSVAPTGTGVRNTEAFF. The CDR3 DNA reads as TGTGCCAGCAGCGTAGCCCCCACCGGGACAGGGGTTCGGAATACTGAAGCTTTCTTT. This chain joins TRBV9 and TRBJ1-1, with 10 bases that match TRBD1. Germline V lookup: CDR1 SGDLS, CDR2 YYNGEE. CDR3 size: 19 residues. Trimming took 0 bases from V and 5 from J; bases not matched to a gene: 16.

This chain's CDR3 is CASLQTGRFAYGYTF. CDR3 in DNA: TGTGCCAGCCTTCAGACTGGGAGGTTTGCCTATGGCTACACCTTC. The chain has TRBV2 and TRBJ1-2, with no clear D. V lost 8 bases and J lost 4, with 20 bases in between. This CDR3 spans 15 amino acids. Per germline, CDR1 SNHLY and CDR2 FYNNEI.

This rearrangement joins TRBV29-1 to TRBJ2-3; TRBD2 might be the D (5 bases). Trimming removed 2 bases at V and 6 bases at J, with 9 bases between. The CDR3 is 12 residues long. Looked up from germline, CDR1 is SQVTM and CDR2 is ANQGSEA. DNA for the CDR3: TGCAGCGTTGAACTCGGCGGGGATACGCAGTATTTT. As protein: CSVELGGDTQYF.

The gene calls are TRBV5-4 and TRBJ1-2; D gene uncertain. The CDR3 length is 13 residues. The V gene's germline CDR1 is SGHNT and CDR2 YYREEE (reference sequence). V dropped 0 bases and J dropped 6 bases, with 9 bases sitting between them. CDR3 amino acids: CASSLVPGNGYTF. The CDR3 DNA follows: TGTGCCAGCAGCTTGGTTCCAGGCAATGGCTACACCTTC.

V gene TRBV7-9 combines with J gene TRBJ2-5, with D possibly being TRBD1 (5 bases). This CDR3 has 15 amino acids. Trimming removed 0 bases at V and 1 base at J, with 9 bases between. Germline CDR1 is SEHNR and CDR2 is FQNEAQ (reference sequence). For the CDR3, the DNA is TGTGCCAGCAGCTTAGCGCTGACAGCCCAAGAGACCCAGTACTTC. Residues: CASSLALTAQETQYF.